These T cell receptor beta chains were read from a single sample in a study of blood T cell repertoires in COVID-19. Repertoires were generated with immunoSEQ multiplex PCR, while TCRdb's copy carries only in-frame clones and drops some. Among about 70,000 clones, approximately 84% were seen once, and the ten largest hold more than 10%. The sequenced sample was peripheral blood. The receptors were gathered from a human donor in a cohort sampled during active COVID-19. Both conserved end residues are part of each CDR3. D genes are given only for firm matches. Clone size, where shown, is once, few, many, or a class for clones that have expanded.

j_call: TRBJ2-3
d_call: TRBD2
v_call: TRBV5-6
clone_size: .
cdr3_aa: CASSFLSGGDGDTQYF
cdr3_nt: TGTGCCAGCAGCTTCCTTAGCGGGGGGGATGGAGATACGCAGTATTTT

j_call: TRBJ2-7
d_call: TRBD1
v_call: TRBV6-5
clone_size: .
cdr3_aa: CASSIDRGFSYEQYF
cdr3_nt: TGTGCCAGCAGTATAGACAGGGGATTCTCCTACGAGCAGTACTTC

j_call: TRBJ1-2
d_call: .
v_call: TRBV15
clone_size: once
cdr3_aa: CATSRDLTVNYGYTF
cdr3_nt: TGTGCCACCAGCAGAGATTTGACAGTTAACTATGGCTACACCTTC

j_call: TRBJ2-7
d_call: TRBD1
v_call: TRBV18
clone_size: .
cdr3_aa: CASSPAALDRVGSYEQYF
cdr3_nt: TGTGCCAGCTCACCCGCAGCCTTAGACAGGGTAGGATCCTACGAGCAGTACTTC

j_call: TRBJ2-3
d_call: TRBD2
v_call: TRBV3-1/TRBV3-2
clone_size: .
cdr3_aa: CASSHTAGGADTQYF
cdr3_nt: TGTGCCAGCAGCCACACAGCGGGGGGGGCAGATACGCAGTATTTT

j_call: TRBJ1-2
d_call: .
v_call: TRBV2
clone_size: .
cdr3_aa: CASSGMVRDYGYTF
cdr3_nt: TGTGCCAGCAGTGGAATGGTACGGGACTATGGCTACACCTTC

j_call: TRBJ2-3
d_call: TRBD2
v_call: TRBV9
clone_size: .
cdr3_aa: CASSSGLAGRGDTQYF
cdr3_nt: TGTGCCAGCAGCTCCGGACTAGCGGGGCGGGGGGATACGCAGTATTTT

j_call: TRBJ2-7
d_call: TRBD2
v_call: TRBV5-1
clone_size: .
cdr3_aa: CASSLAAAGGYEQYF
cdr3_nt: TGCGCCAGCAGCTTGGCCGCAGCGGGAGGATACGAGCAGTACTTC

j_call: TRBJ1-2
d_call: TRBD1
v_call: TRBV24-1
clone_size: .
cdr3_aa: CATSEPDRGYGYTF
cdr3_nt: TGTGCCACCAGTGAACCAGACAGGGGCTATGGCTACACCTTC

j_call: TRBJ1-1
d_call: .
v_call: TRBV5-1
clone_size: .
cdr3_aa: CASSRGDMNTEAFF
cdr3_nt: TGCGCCAGCAGCCGAGGGGACATGAACACTGAAGCTTTCTTT

j_call: TRBJ2-1
d_call: TRBD2
v_call: TRBV7-9
clone_size: .
cdr3_aa: CASSPHWTSGGNEQFF
cdr3_nt: TGTGCCAGCAGCCCCCACTGGACTAGCGGGGGGAATGAGCAGTTCTTC

j_call: TRBJ2-1
d_call: TRBD2
v_call: TRBV19
clone_size: .
cdr3_aa: CASSTISGGATEQFF
cdr3_nt: TGTGCCAGTAGCACCATTAGCGGGGGGGCCACTGAGCAGTTCTTC

j_call: TRBJ2-7
d_call: .
v_call: TRBV30
clone_size: .
cdr3_aa: CAWSVNSVYEQYF
cdr3_nt: TGTGCCTGGAGTGTAAACAGTGTATACGAGCAGTACTTC

j_call: TRBJ1-3
d_call: TRBD1
v_call: TRBV6-1
clone_size: .
cdr3_aa: CASSASRDSSGNTIYF
cdr3_nt: TGTGCCAGCAGTGCGTCCCGGGACAGCTCTGGAAACACCATATATTTT

j_call: TRBJ2-7
d_call: TRBD2
v_call: TRBV3-1/TRBV3-2
clone_size: few
cdr3_aa: CASSFGLAYSYEQYF
cdr3_nt: TGTGCCAGCAGCTTCGGACTAGCGTACTCCTACGAGCAGTACTTC

j_call: TRBJ2-5
d_call: .
v_call: TRBV2
clone_size: .
cdr3_aa: CASSEAGAGGETQYF
cdr3_nt: TGTGCCAGCAGTGAAGCGGGGGCTGGGGGAGAGACCCAGTACTTC

j_call: TRBJ1-5
d_call: .
v_call: TRBV19
clone_size: .
cdr3_aa: CASGLGLQPQHF
cdr3_nt: TGTGCCAGTGGCCTGGGCTTACAGCCCCAGCATTTT

j_call: TRBJ2-5
d_call: .
v_call: TRBV6-5
clone_size: .
cdr3_aa: CASSYTQGRETQYF
cdr3_nt: TGTGCCAGCAGTTACACACAGGGACGGGAGACCCAGTACTTC

j_call: TRBJ1-2
d_call: .
v_call: TRBV20-1
clone_size: .
cdr3_aa: CSARDRGDNTF
cdr3_nt: TGCAGTGCTAGAGATAGAGGGGACAACACCTTC

j_call: TRBJ1-2
d_call: .
v_call: TRBV7-8
clone_size: few
cdr3_aa: CASSLNVRVLGYGYTF
cdr3_nt: TGTGCCAGCAGCTTAAATGTCAGGGTACTCGGGTATGGCTACACCTTC

j_call: TRBJ2-7
d_call: TRBD1
v_call: TRBV7-2
clone_size: .
cdr3_aa: CASSRDRVYEQYF
cdr3_nt: TGTGCCAGCAGCCGGGACAGGGTTTACGAGCAGTACTTC

j_call: TRBJ1-6
d_call: TRBD1
v_call: TRBV5-1
clone_size: few
cdr3_aa: CASRETTGVLTPLHF
cdr3_nt: TGCGCCAGCAGAGAAACCACAGGGGTATTGACACCCCTCCACTTT

j_call: TRBJ2-3
d_call: TRBD2
v_call: TRBV7-2
clone_size: .
cdr3_aa: CASSPSGVGDTQYF
cdr3_nt: TGTGCCAGCAGCCCTAGCGGGGTGGGAGATACGCAGTATTTT

j_call: TRBJ1-5
d_call: TRBD1
v_call: TRBV2
clone_size: few
cdr3_aa: CASRVTGDSNQPQHF
cdr3_nt: TGTGCCAGCAGAGTAACAGGGGATAGCAATCAGCCCCAGCATTTT

j_call: TRBJ1-3
d_call: .
v_call: TRBV27
clone_size: .
cdr3_aa: CASSQHPLTGSGNTIYF
cdr3_nt: TGTGCCAGCAGTCAACACCCCCTAACAGGGTCCGGAAACACCATATATTTT

j_call: TRBJ2-1
d_call: TRBD2
v_call: TRBV24-1
clone_size: .
cdr3_aa: CATSDLRVAGGDNEQFF
cdr3_nt: TGTGCCACCAGTGATTTGCGGGTAGCGGGCGGCGACAATGAGCAGTTCTTC

j_call: TRBJ2-3
d_call: TRBD2
v_call: TRBV11-2
clone_size: .
cdr3_aa: CASSTEGLAGGPGDTQYF
cdr3_nt: TGTGCCAGCAGTACCGAGGGACTAGCGGGGGGGCCCGGAGATACGCAGTATTTT

j_call: TRBJ2-3
d_call: .
v_call: TRBV7-2
clone_size: .
cdr3_aa: CASSLALTDTQYF
cdr3_nt: TGTGCCAGCAGCTTAGCGCTAACAGATACGCAGTATTTT

j_call: TRBJ2-1
d_call: TRBD1
v_call: TRBV30
clone_size: .
cdr3_aa: CAWSTGGRSFF
cdr3_nt: TGTGCCTGGAGTACAGGGGGCCGCTCGTTCTTC

j_call: TRBJ1-3
d_call: .
v_call: TRBV7-2
clone_size: .
cdr3_aa: CASSLAGRGYGNTIYF
cdr3_nt: TGTGCCAGCAGCTTAGCTGGCAGGGGTTATGGAAACACCATATATTTT

j_call: TRBJ2-5
d_call: TRBD1
v_call: TRBV30
clone_size: .
cdr3_aa: CAWSVTTGYQETQYF
cdr3_nt: TGTGCCTGGAGTGTTACGACAGGGTACCAAGAGACCCAGTACTTC

j_call: TRBJ2-1
d_call: .
v_call: TRBV27
clone_size: .
cdr3_aa: CASSLDGRGPSYNEQFF
cdr3_nt: TGTGCCAGCAGTTTGGATGGGCGGGGGCCCTCCTACAATGAGCAGTTCTTC

j_call: TRBJ1-3
d_call: TRBD1
v_call: TRBV30
clone_size: .
cdr3_aa: CAFDRGGGNTIYF
cdr3_nt: TGTGCCTTTGACAGGGGCGGTGGAAACACCATATATTTT

j_call: TRBJ2-7
d_call: TRBD1
v_call: TRBV11-2
clone_size: .
cdr3_aa: CASSSPGQVSYEQYF
cdr3_nt: TGTGCCAGCAGCTCACCGGGACAGGTCTCCTACGAGCAGTACTTC

j_call: TRBJ1-1
d_call: TRBD1
v_call: TRBV6-6
clone_size: .
cdr3_aa: CASSYSGTGGTEAFF
cdr3_nt: TGTGCCAGCAGCTACTCCGGGACAGGGGGCACTGAAGCTTTCTTT

j_call: TRBJ1-4
d_call: .
v_call: TRBV4-1
clone_size: .
cdr3_aa: CASSQDGGGSEKLFF
cdr3_nt: TGCGCCAGCAGCCAAGACGGGGGCGGGAGTGAAAAACTGTTTTTT

j_call: TRBJ2-1
d_call: TRBD2
v_call: TRBV7-2
clone_size: .
cdr3_aa: CASSSQLARNYNEQFF
cdr3_nt: TGTGCCAGCAGCTCGCAACTAGCGCGGAACTACAATGAGCAGTTCTTC